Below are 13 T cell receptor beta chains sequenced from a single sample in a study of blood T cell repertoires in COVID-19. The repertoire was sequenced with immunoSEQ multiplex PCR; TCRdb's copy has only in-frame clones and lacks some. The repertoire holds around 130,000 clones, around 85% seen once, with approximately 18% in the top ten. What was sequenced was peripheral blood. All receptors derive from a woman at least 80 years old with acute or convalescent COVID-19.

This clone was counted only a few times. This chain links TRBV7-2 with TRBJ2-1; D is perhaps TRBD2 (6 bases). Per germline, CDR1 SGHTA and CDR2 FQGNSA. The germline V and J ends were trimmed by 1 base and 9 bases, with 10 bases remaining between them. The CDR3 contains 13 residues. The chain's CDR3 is CASSLGDSREQFF. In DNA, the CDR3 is TGTGCCAGCAGCTTAGGGGACTCCCGTGAGCAGTTCTTC.

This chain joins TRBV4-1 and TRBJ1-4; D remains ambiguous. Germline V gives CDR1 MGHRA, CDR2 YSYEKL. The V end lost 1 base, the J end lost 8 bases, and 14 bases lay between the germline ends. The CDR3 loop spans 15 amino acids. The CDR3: CASSQAFVVGEKLFF. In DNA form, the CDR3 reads TGCGCCAGCAGCCAAGCTTTCGTGGTCGGGGAAAAACTGTTTTTT.

CDR3 sequence reads: CASTVDRINTGELFF. The DNA of the CDR3 is TGTGCCAGCACCGTCGACAGGATCAACACCGGGGAGCTGTTTTTT. The chain links TRBV6-4 to TRBJ2-2; possible D gene TRBD1, 6 bases. This CDR3 spans 15 amino acids. Germline values: CDR1 MRHNA, CDR2 SNTAGT. V shed 7 bases and J shed 2 bases, with 14 bases lying between them.

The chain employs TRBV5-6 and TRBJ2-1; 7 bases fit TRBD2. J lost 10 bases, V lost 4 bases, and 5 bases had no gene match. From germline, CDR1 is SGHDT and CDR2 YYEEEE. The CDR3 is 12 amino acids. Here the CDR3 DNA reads TGTGCCAGCAGCAGTCGACTAGCCGAGCAGTTCTTC. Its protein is CASSSRLAEQFF.

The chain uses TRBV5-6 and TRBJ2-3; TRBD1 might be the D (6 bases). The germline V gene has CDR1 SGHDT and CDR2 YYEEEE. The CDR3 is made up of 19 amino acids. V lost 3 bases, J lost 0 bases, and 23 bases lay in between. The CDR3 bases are TGTGCCAGCAGCTCACCTGGGACATGGAATACCTCTAGCACAGATACGCAGTATTTT. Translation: CASSSPGTWNTSSTDTQYF.

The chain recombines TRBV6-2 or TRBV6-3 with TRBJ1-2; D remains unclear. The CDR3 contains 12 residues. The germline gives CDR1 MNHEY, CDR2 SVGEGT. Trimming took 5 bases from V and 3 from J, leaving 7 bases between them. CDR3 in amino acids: CASSGFDYGYTF. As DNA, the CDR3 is TGTGCCAGCAGTGGCTTTGACTATGGCTACACCTTC.

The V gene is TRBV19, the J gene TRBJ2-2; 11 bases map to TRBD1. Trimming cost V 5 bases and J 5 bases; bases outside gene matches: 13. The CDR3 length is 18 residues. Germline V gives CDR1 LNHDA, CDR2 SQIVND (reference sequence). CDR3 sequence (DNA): TGTGCCAGTAGTTCCTGGACAGGGGGCGCCCTTTTGACCGGGGAGCTGTTTTTT. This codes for CASSSWTGGALLTGELFF.

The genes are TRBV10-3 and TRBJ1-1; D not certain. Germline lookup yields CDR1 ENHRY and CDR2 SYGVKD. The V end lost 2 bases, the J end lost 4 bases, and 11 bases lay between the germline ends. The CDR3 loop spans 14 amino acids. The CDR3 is CAISEDSLGTEAFF. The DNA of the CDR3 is TGTGCCATCAGTGAGGACTCCCTGGGCACTGAAGCTTTCTTT.

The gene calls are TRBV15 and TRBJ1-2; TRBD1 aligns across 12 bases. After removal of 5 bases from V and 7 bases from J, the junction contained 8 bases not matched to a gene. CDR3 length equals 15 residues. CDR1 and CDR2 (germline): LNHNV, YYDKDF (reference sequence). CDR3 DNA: TGTGCCACCAGCGCCCGGGACAGGGGGCGTATTGGCTACACCTTC. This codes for CATSARDRGRIGYTF. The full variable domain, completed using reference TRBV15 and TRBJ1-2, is DAMVIQNPRYQVTQFGKPVTLSCSQTLNHNVMYWYQQKSSQAPKLLFHYYDKDFNNEADTPDNFQSRRPNTSFCFLDIRSPGLGDTAMYLCATSARDRGRIGYTFGSGTRLTVV.

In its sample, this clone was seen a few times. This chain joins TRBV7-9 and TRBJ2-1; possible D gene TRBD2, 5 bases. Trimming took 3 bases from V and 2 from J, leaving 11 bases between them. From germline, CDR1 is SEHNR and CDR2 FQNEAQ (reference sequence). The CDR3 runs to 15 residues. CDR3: CASSFGRRPYNEQFF. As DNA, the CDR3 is TGTGCCAGCAGCTTTGGGCGGAGGCCCTACAATGAGCAGTTCTTC.

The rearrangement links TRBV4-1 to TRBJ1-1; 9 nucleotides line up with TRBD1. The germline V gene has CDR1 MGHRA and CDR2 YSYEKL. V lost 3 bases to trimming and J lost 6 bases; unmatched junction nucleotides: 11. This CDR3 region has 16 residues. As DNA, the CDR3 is TGCGCCAGCAGCCAGTCTACAGGGGGCGCTTTCCCTGAAGCTTTCTTT. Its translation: CASSQSTGGAFPEAFF.

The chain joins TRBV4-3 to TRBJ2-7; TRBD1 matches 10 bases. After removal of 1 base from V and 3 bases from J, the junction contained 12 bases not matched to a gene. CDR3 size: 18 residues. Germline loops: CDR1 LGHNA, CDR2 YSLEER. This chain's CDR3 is CASSQADPGQGFFYEQYF. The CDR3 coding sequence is TGCGCCAGCAGCCAAGCCGATCCGGGACAGGGGTTTTTCTACGAGCAGTACTTC.

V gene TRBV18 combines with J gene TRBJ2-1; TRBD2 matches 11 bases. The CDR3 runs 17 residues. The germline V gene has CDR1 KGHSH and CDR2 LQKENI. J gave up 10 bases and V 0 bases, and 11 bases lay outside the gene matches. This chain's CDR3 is CASSPPGLAGGPQEQFF. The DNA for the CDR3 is TGTGCCAGCTCACCACCGGGGCTAGCGGGAGGACCCCAAGAGCAGTTCTTC. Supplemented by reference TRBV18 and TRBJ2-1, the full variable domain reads NAGVMQNPRHLVRRRGQEARLRCSPMKGHSHVYWYRQLPEEGLKFMVYLQKENIIDESGMPKERFSAEFPKEGPSILRIQQVVRGDSAAYFCASSPPGLAGGPQEQFFGPGTRLTVL.